These 8 T cell receptor beta chains came from one sample sequenced in a study of vaccination and CD4 T cells after COVID-19. Documented treatment: roughly 10-day PBMC culture with coronavirus spike peptide pools or control peptides (ViraFEST assay). These receptors are not linked to any known antigen. Sequencing of cultured CD4+ T cell DNA used the Oncomine TCR Beta short-read assay. One entry per CDR3 protein, called by TCRdb with MiXCR from the PCR reads. Found here are around 15,000 distinct CDR3 sequences, over 50% of them singletons; the top ten hold around 12%. The source material was CD4+ T cells from blood, cultured in vitro. The source of these receptors is a human donor who had recovered from COVID-19.

This clonotype turned up a few times. The J gene is TRBJ2-5, the V gene TRBV7-2, with D perhaps matching TRBD1 or TRBD2 (6 bases each). V lost 2 bases to trimming and J lost 4 bases, with 14 bases between them. CDR3 length: 15 amino acids. Germline CDR1 reads SGHTA; CDR2 reads FQGNSA. CDR3 amino acids: CASSLRLGGPETQYF. The CDR3 DNA reads TGTGCCAGCAGCTTACGGTTAGGGGGGCCAGAGACCCAGTACTTC.

This clonotype has more than one count but fewer than ten. The chain employs TRBV5-4 and TRBJ1-2; the match to TRBD1 covers 8 bases. The V gene's germline CDR1 is SGHNT and CDR2 YYREEE (reference sequence). The CDR3 is 13 amino acids. The trim removed 4 bases at V and 4 bases at J, leaving 3 bases unmatched. As DNA, the CDR3 is TGTGCCAGCAGCGTCACAGGGGGCTATGGCTACACCTTC. Protein product: CASSVTGGYGYTF.

The chain employs TRBV20-1 and TRBJ2-3; 7 bases agree with TRBD2. Germline assignment: CDR1 DFQATT and CDR2 SNEGSKA (reference sequence). This CDR3 region has 16 residues. The trim removed 0 bases at V and 0 bases at J, leaving 6 bases unmatched. The CDR3 DNA reads as TGCAGTGCTAGAGACCGACTAGCCGGGAGCACAGATACGCAGTATTTT. As protein: CSARDRLAGSTDTQYF.

The chain recombines TRBV5-4 with TRBJ2-1, with D unresolved. Per germline, CDR1 SGHNT and CDR2 YYREEE (reference sequence). Trimming stripped 4 bases from V and 7 bases from J, with 18 bases between. The CDR3 sequence is 15 residues long. CDR3 amino acids: CASSPGRYRRNEQFF. CDR3 DNA sequence: TGTGCCAGCAGCCCCGGACGGTACCGAAGGAATGAGCAGTTCTTC.

This clonotype was recorded a few times. The chain couples TRBV20-1 to TRBJ2-5, with 8 positions matching TRBD1. Losses at the gene ends were 6 bases for V and 5 bases for J; bases not matched to a gene: 5. The CDR3 has 12 amino acids. Germline V gene data show CDR1 as DFQATT and CDR2 as SNEGSKA (reference sequence). The CDR3 sequence is CSAQGAGETQYF. CDR3 DNA: TGCAGTGCCCAGGGGGCAGGGGAGACCCAGTACTTC.

This clonotype was counted a few times. The genes are TRBV27 and TRBJ2-6; D not certain. Germline V gene lookup returns CDR1 MNHEY and CDR2 SMNVEV (reference sequence). V was pared by 8 bases and J by 2 bases, with 7 bases between. This CDR3 spans 13 amino acids. The CDR3 here is CASRTTGANVLTF. DNA for the CDR3: TGTGCCAGCCGAACGACTGGGGCCAACGTCCTGACTTTC.

This clonotype was detected a few times. The J gene is TRBJ1-1, the V gene TRBV5-5; D remains unclear. CDR3 size: 12 residues. Germline CDR1 reads SGHKS; CDR2 reads YYEKEE (reference sequence). With 0 bases removed from V and 8 bases from J, the gap between germline ends came to 8 bases. CDR3 amino acids: CASSLGGREAFF. The CDR3 coding sequence is TGTGCCAGCAGCTTGGGTGGCAGGGAAGCTTTCTTT.

This clonotype was observed a single time. The V gene is TRBV9, the J gene TRBJ1-2; a possible D gene is TRBD1 (5 bases). The CDR3 is made up of 15 amino acids. Per the germline V gene, CDR1 is SGDLS and CDR2 is YYNGEE. The germline V and J ends were trimmed by 4 bases and 6 bases, with 19 bases remaining between them. The CDR3 coding sequence is TGTGCCAGCAGCCCCGCGGACAAGTTTAAGGATGGCTACACCTTC. Amino acid sequence: CASSPADKFKDGYTF.